Below are 17 T cell receptor beta chains sequenced from a single sample in a study of long-term antiretroviral therapy in people with HIV. The libraries were made with immunoSEQ v3.0 at survey level. Repertoires were generated with immunoSEQ multiplex PCR, while TCRdb's copy carries only in-frame clones and drops some. This repertoire shows approximately 26,000 clones, 80% to 95% found once; its top ten account for less than 5%. Specimen: unsorted PBMCs, collected 3.1 years after starting antiretroviral therapy. All receptors derive from a man younger than 30 with HIV.

The CDR3 bases are TGTGCCAGTAGGCGAAGCAACTCTGGAAACACCATATATTTT. Translation: CASRRSNSGNTIYF. This chain joins TRBV19 and TRBJ1-3; D gene unclear. Germline CDR1 reads LNHDA; CDR2 reads SQIVND (reference sequence). The CDR3 length is 14 residues. Deletions cut 6 bases from V and 0 bases from J, with 9 bases between. Supplemented by reference TRBV19 and TRBJ1-3, the full variable domain reads DGGITQSPKYLFRKEGQNVTLSCEQNLNHDAMYWYRQDPGQGLRLIYYSQIVNDFQKGDIAEGYSVSREKKESFPLTVTSAQKNPTAFYLCASRRSNSGNTIYFGEGSWLTVV.

The chain links TRBV15 to TRBJ2-1, with D possibly matching TRBD1 (5 bases). The CDR3 length is 16 residues. Trimming shortened V by 1 base and J by 0 bases, and 10 bases separated the two germline ends. The germline V gene encodes CDR1 LNHNV and CDR2 YYDKDF (reference sequence). The CDR3 coding sequence is TGTGCCACCAGCAGAGGGGGCGACAGCTCCTACAATGAGCAGTTCTTC. Protein product: CATSRGGDSSYNEQFF.

V usage is TRBV13 and J usage is TRBJ2-3; 10 bases align to TRBD2. The junction had 7 bases not matched to a gene; V was cut back by 8 bases and J by 2 bases. CDR1 PRHDT and CDR2 FYEKMQ come from the germline V gene (reference sequence). CDR3 length: 15 residues. CDR3 amino acids: CASAASGRNTDTQYF. The CDR3 DNA is TGTGCCAGCGCGGCTAGCGGGAGAAACACAGATACGCAGTATTTT.

This clone has just a few counts. This chain joins TRBV7-3 and TRBJ2-7, with D maybe TRBD1 (5 bases). This CDR3 is built from 13 residues. The V end was cut by 2 bases, the J end by 1 base, with 6 bases between. Germline CDR1 is SGHTA and CDR2 is FQGTGA. CDR3 protein: CASSLDSSYEQYF. Written as DNA, the CDR3 is TGTGCCAGCAGCTTAGACAGTTCCTACGAGCAGTACTTC.

CDR3 loop: CASSPESYGYTF. In DNA form, the CDR3 reads TGTGCCAGCTCCCCCGAATCCTATGGCTACACCTTC. The chain carries TRBV18 and TRBJ1-2; no clear D gene. Trimming took off 6 bases at V and 4 bases at J, with 9 bases between the two ends. The CDR3 spans 12 residues. CDR1 is KGHSH, CDR2 LQKENI, per germline.

The CDR3 DNA reads as TGTGCCACCAGCCTCGAATCCACCCCCGGGACTAGCGGGAGTTCGCAGTATTTT. This gives the protein CATSLESTPGTSGSSQYF. This rearrangement joins TRBV15 to TRBJ2-3, with 14 bases identical to TRBD2. V was pared by 5 bases and J by 10 bases, with 17 bases of the junction left unmatched. The CDR3 extends over 18 amino acids. Per germline, CDR1 LNHNV and CDR2 YYDKDF (reference sequence).

This chain links TRBV13 with TRBJ2-2; D unclear. The CDR3 runs 14 residues. Trimming cost V 0 bases and J 3 bases, with 5 bases left between them. CDR1 and CDR2 (germline): PRHDT, FYEKMQ (reference sequence). This CDR3 reads CASSLGSDTGELFF. DNA of the CDR3: TGTGCCAGCAGCTTAGGCAGTGACACCGGGGAGCTGTTTTTT.

The CDR3 sequence: CASSIGQVDTQYF. The CDR3 DNA is TGTGCCAGTAGTATTGGACAGGTAGATACGCAGTATTTT. The chain links TRBV19 to TRBJ2-3; 7 bases map to TRBD1. The V gene's germline CDR1 is LNHDA and CDR2 SQIVND (reference sequence). V was clipped by 3 bases and J by 5 bases; unmatched bases: 2. The CDR3 is made up of 13 amino acids. Drawing the rest from reference TRBV19 and TRBJ2-3, the complete variable domain is DGGITQSPKYLFRKEGQNVTLSCEQNLNHDAMYWYRQDPGQGLRLIYYSQIVNDFQKGDIAEGYSVSREKKESFPLTVTSAQKNPTAFYLCASSIGQVDTQYFGPGTRLTVL.

The CDR3 DNA reads as TGTGCCAGCAGTTTATACACTAGGGACAGGGGGCGGGGCACTGAAGCTTTCTTT. This codes for CASSLYTRDRGRGTEAFF. This sequence joins TRBV27 and TRBJ1-1; TRBD1 matches at 12 bases. Germline loops: CDR1 MNHEY, CDR2 SMNVEV (reference sequence). J was trimmed by 4 bases and V by 1 base; bases with no gene match: 10. The CDR3 loop spans 18 amino acids.

This clone is large. The chain combines TRBV6-5 with TRBJ2-7; D unclear. The germline V and J ends were trimmed by 2 bases and 3 bases, with 11 bases remaining between them. This CDR3 comprises 14 residues. CDR1 is MNHEY, CDR2 SVGAGI, per germline. The CDR3 spells CASSYDRNNYEQYF. The CDR3 coding sequence is TGTGCCAGCAGTTACGATAGGAACAACTACGAGCAGTACTTC.

The chain has TRBV27 and TRBJ1-6; tentatively, D is TRBD1 (6 bases). The length of the CDR3 is 16 residues. Germline CDR1 and CDR2: MNHEY and SMNVEV (reference sequence). V was shortened by 0 bases and J by 7 bases, with 13 bases between the two germline ends. The CDR3 region has the DNA TGTGCCAGCAGTTTATCTGGTGGGACACCGAATTCACCCCTCCACTTT. It encodes CASSLSGGTPNSPLHF.

The rearrangement joins TRBV7-9 to TRBJ2-7; tentatively, D is TRBD2 (5 bases). CDR1 is SEHNR, CDR2 FQNEAQ, per germline (reference sequence). Trimming took 5 bases from V and 3 from J, leaving 11 bases between them. The CDR3 length is 13 residues. CDR3 protein: CASSPSSGYEQYF. The CDR3 nucleotides read TGTGCCAGCAGCCCATCGAGCGGCTACGAGCAGTACTTC. Variable domain in full (rest from reference TRBV7-9 and TRBJ2-7): DTGVSQNPRHKITKRGQNVTFRCDPISEHNRLYWYRQTLGQGPEFLTYFQNEAQLEKSRLLSDRFSAERPKGSFSTLEIQRTEQGDSAMYLCASSPSSGYEQYFGPGTRLTVT.

V usage is TRBV2 and J usage is TRBJ1-1; D possibly corresponds to TRBD1 (5 bases). The V and J ends lost 10 bases and 1 base respectively, with 13 bases between them. Germline values: CDR1 SNHLY, CDR2 FYNNEI. The CDR3 sequence is 13 residues long. Here the CDR3 reads CAILSTENTEAFF. CDR3 DNA: TGTGCCATTCTGTCGACAGAGAACACTGAAGCTTTCTTT.

This clone was seen only once. V gene TRBV5-1 combines with J gene TRBJ2-5, with D possibly matching TRBD2 (6 bases). Deletions cut 0 bases from V and 5 bases from J, with 8 bases between. CDR3 size: 13 residues. The germline V gene encodes CDR1 SGHRS and CDR2 YFSETQ. DNA of the CDR3: TGCGCCAGCAGCTTGGCTAGCGACGAGACCCAGTACTTC. Amino acid sequence: CASSLASDETQYF.

In this sample, this clone is medium-sized. The DNA of the CDR3 is TGTGCCAGCAGCTTAGAGTTTTCAGAACGACCCTACGAGCAGTACTTC. Translation gives CASSLEFSERPYEQYF. The chain employs TRBV7-9 and TRBJ2-7; no clear D. V dropped 1 base and J dropped 2 bases, with 15 bases sitting between them. The CDR3 is 16 amino acids. The germline V gene encodes CDR1 SEHNR and CDR2 FQNEAQ (reference sequence).

The V and J genes are TRBV5-4 and TRBJ2-7; D perhaps matches TRBD2 (6 bases). V was cut by 4 bases and J by 0 bases, with 17 bases left in between. CDR3 length: 16 amino acids. CDR1 SGHNT and CDR2 YYREEE come from the germline V gene (reference sequence). CDR3 in DNA: TGTGCCAGCAGCCCCGGGGGTGGCCGGGTCTCCTACGAGCAGTACTTC. This translates into CASSPGGGRVSYEQYF. Complete variable domain (other parts from reference TRBV5-4 and TRBJ2-7): ETGVTQSPTHLIKTRGQQVTLRCSSQSGHNTVSWYQQALGQGPQFIFQYYREEENGRGNFPPRFSGLQFPNYSSELNVNALELDDSALYLCASSPGGGRVSYEQYFGPGTRLTVT.

The chain has TRBV6-1 and TRBJ2-1; D not certain. The V end lost 0 bases, the J end lost 2 bases, and 8 bases lay between the germline ends. The CDR3 has 15 residues. Per germline, CDR1 MNHNS and CDR2 SASEGT. The CDR3: CASSEAAPPYNEQFF. CDR3 bases: TGTGCCAGCAGTGAAGCGGCCCCCCCCTACAATGAGCAGTTCTTC.